Shown below are 15 T cell receptor beta chains from a single sample sequenced in a study of blood T cell repertoires in COVID-19. The data were produced by immunoSEQ multiplex PCR, yet TCRdb's version contains in-frame clones alone and is incomplete. This table holds under 200,000 clones, around 90% found once. The sequenced sample was peripheral blood. The receptors shown here come from a man aged 45 to 65 with acute or convalescent COVID-19.

V and J are TRBV5-6 and TRBJ1-1; unclear D gene. The CDR3 sequence is 14 residues long. Trimming removed 0 bases at V and 0 bases at J, with 6 bases between. Germline V gives CDR1 SGHDT, CDR2 YYEEEE. In DNA form, the CDR3 reads TGTGCCAGCAGCTTGGGACACCTGAACACTGAAGCTTTCTTT. Its protein product is CASSLGHLNTEAFF.

This chain connects TRBV18 to TRBJ1-2, with 7 bases identical to TRBD1. The V segment lost 4 bases and the J segment 6 bases; nucleotides outside the gene matches: 8. This CDR3 spans 14 amino acids. Germline assignment: CDR1 KGHSH and CDR2 LQKENI. Written as DNA, the CDR3 is TGTGCCAGCTCACTACCGACAGGGTGGGATGGCTACACCTTC. Translating it yields CASSLPTGWDGYTF.

CDR3 coding DNA: TGTGCCAGCAGCCCGGGACTCCGTACGCAGTATTTT. This codes for CASSPGLRTQYF. The genes are TRBV11-2 and TRBJ2-3, with D possibly TRBD2 on 6 matching bases. The CDR3 totals 12 residues. Germline V CDR1 and CDR2: SGHAT, FQNNGV. Trimming left V 5 bases short and J 8 bases short, with 11 bases between.

The rearrangement joins TRBV2 to TRBJ2-2; 7 nucleotides align to TRBD1. Germline CDR1 SNHLY, CDR2 FYNNEI. The ends lost 8 bases at V and 1 base at J; junction bases unmatched: 13. CDR3 length: 17 residues. This CDR3 is CASRGPYRGLNTGELFF. As DNA, the CDR3 is TGTGCCAGCCGAGGCCCGTACAGGGGATTGAACACCGGGGAGCTGTTTTTT.

The chain recombines TRBV18 with TRBJ2-5, with D hard to call. CDR3 size: 13 residues. CDR1 and CDR2 from the germline V gene are KGHSH and LQKENI. Deletions cut 3 bases from V and 5 bases from J, with 10 bases between. DNA of the CDR3: TGTGCCAGCTCACCCCCAGCGATGGAGACCCAGTACTTC. Translated: CASSPPAMETQYF.

The chain carries TRBV19 and TRBJ2-3; 14 positions match TRBD2. This CDR3 has 16 residues. The germline gives CDR1 LNHDA, CDR2 SQIVND (reference sequence). The ends lost 5 bases at V and 6 bases at J; junction bases unmatched: 7. The CDR3 reads CASSLRGLAGADTQYF. DNA for the CDR3: TGTGCCAGTAGTCTTCGGGGACTAGCGGGGGCGGATACGCAGTATTTT.

The chain links TRBV18 to TRBJ2-3; D gene ambiguous. Germline CDR1 reads KGHSH; CDR2 reads LQKENI. V dropped 3 bases and J dropped 3 bases, with 4 bases sitting between them. This CDR3 is built from 12 residues. DNA of the CDR3: TGTGCCAGCTCACCCCCAACAGATACGCAGTATTTT. Translation gives CASSPPTDTQYF. Based on the CDR3 plus reference TRBV18 and TRBJ2-3, the full variable domain is NAGVMQNPRHLVRRRGQEARLRCSPMKGHSHVYWYRQLPEEGLKFMVYLQKENIIDESGMPKERFSAEFPKEGPSILRIQQVVRGDSAAYFCASSPPTDTQYFGPGTRLTVL.

This clone is a singleton in its sample. This chain uses TRBV6-2 or TRBV6-3 with TRBJ1-1, with D possibly being TRBD1 (6 bases). The CDR3 runs to 13 residues. The germline CDR1 and CDR2 sequences are MNHEY and SVGEGT. The V end was cut by 2 bases, the J end by 7 bases, with 11 bases between. Here the CDR3 DNA reads TGTGCCAGCAGTTACGTTGGGGGCTATGAAGCTTTCTTT. Residues: CASSYVGGYEAFF.

The chain links TRBV19 to TRBJ2-7; 7 nucleotides agree with TRBD2. The CDR3 has 15 residues. Germline assignment: CDR1 LNHDA and CDR2 SQIVND (reference sequence). V lost 3 bases and J lost 3; bases outside the gene matches: 8. CDR3: CASSIRTSQRYEQYF. CDR3 nucleotides: TGTGCCAGTAGTATCCGGACTAGTCAGCGCTACGAGCAGTACTTC. Full variable domain (remainder filled in from reference TRBV19 and TRBJ2-7): DGGITQSPKYLFRKEGQNVTLSCEQNLNHDAMYWYRQDPGQGLRLIYYSQIVNDFQKGDIAEGYSVSREKKESFPLTVTSAQKNPTAFYLCASSIRTSQRYEQYFGPGTRLTVT.

This chain links TRBV19 with TRBJ2-1, with TRBD2 matching 9 bases. V gave up 5 bases and J gave up 4 bases; unmatched junction bases: 9. Germline V gene sequence: CDR1 LNHDA, CDR2 SQIVND (reference sequence). This CDR3 region has 16 residues. The chain's CDR3 is CASSPAEAGGYNEQFF. CDR3 DNA sequence: TGTGCCAGTAGTCCAGCAGAAGCGGGGGGATACAATGAGCAGTTCTTC.

This chain uses TRBV19 with TRBJ2-4; 9 positions match TRBD2. Germline lookup yields CDR1 LNHDA and CDR2 SQIVND (reference sequence). The CDR3 covers 16 residues. V dropped 3 bases and J dropped 1; count of bases not matched to a gene: 4. The CDR3 nucleotides read TGTGCCAGTAGTATCATAGCGGGGGAGGCCAAAAACATTCAGTACTTC. This sequence encodes CASSIIAGEAKNIQYF.

The chain employs TRBV6-4 and TRBJ2-7, with a tentative D call TRBD1 (7 bases). Trimming removed 4 bases from V and 7 bases from J, with 20 bases in between. This CDR3 has 15 amino acids. The germline CDR1 and CDR2 sequences are MRHNA and SNTAGT. The CDR3: CASSVWRGREGEQYV. Written as DNA, the CDR3 is TGTGCCAGCAGTGTGTGGAGGGGGCGCGAAGGTGAGCAGTACGTC.

The CDR3 region is CASGESYNEQFF. CDR3 coding DNA: TGTGCCAGCGGGGAGTCCTACAATGAGCAGTTCTTC. This sequence joins TRBV27 and TRBJ2-1, with D tentatively TRBD2 (5 bases). V lost 8 bases to trimming and J lost 1 base, with 6 bases between them. This CDR3 spans 12 amino acids. CDR1 and CDR2 from the germline V gene are MNHEY and SMNVEV (reference sequence).

J is TRBJ1-2 and V is TRBV9; D is unresolved. This CDR3 is 12 amino acids long. The V end lost 7 bases, the J end lost 8 bases, and 15 bases lay between the germline ends. The germline CDR1 and CDR2 sequences are SGDLS and YYNGEE. The CDR3 here is CASDEVVEGYTF. For the CDR3, the DNA is TGTGCCAGCGATGAGGTGGTGGAAGGCTACACCTTC.

This clone was recorded at least ten times. The rearrangement joins TRBV6-5 to TRBJ1-5; 9 nucleotides match TRBD1. CDR3 size: 15 residues. Germline V lookup: CDR1 MNHEY, CDR2 SVGAGI. Unmatched junction bases numbered 7, after V lost 8 bases and J lost 2 bases. This chain's CDR3 is CASGRTGAGNQPQHF. The CDR3 region has the DNA TGTGCCAGCGGTCGGACAGGGGCCGGCAATCAGCCCCAGCATTTT.